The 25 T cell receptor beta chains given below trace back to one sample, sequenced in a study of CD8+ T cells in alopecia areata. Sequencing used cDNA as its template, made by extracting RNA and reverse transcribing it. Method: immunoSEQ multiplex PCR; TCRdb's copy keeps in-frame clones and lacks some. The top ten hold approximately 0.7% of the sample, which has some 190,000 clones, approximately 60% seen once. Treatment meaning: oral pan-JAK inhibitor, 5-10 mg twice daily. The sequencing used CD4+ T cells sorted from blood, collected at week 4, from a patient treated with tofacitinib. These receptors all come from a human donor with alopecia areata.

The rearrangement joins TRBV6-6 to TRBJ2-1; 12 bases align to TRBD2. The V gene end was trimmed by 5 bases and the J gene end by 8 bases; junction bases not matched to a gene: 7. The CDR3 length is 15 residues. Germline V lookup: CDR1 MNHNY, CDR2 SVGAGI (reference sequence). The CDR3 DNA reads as TGTGCCAGCAGTACTAGCGGGAGGTCTTTCGATGAGCAGTTCTTC. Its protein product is CASSTSGRSFDEQFF.

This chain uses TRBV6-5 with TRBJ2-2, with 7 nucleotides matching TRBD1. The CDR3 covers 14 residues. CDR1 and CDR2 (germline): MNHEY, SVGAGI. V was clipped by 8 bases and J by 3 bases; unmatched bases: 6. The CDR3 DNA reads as TGTGCCAGCCGGATCACAGGGGACACCGGGGAGCTGTTTTTT. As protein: CASRITGDTGELFF.

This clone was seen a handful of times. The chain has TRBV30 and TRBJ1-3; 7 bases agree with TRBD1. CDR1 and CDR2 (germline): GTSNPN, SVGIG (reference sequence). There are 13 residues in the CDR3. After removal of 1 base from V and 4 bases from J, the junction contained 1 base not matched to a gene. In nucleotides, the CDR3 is TGTGCCTGGAGTGGGGACAGCGGAAACACCATATATTTT. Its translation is CAWSGDSGNTIYF.

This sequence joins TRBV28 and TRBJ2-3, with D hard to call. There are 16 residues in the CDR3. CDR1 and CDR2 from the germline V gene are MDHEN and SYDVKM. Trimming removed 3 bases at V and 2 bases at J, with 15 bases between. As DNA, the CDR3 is TGTGCCAGCAGTTTGTCAGGACCAACCGTCACAGATACGCAGTATTTT. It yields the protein CASSLSGPTVTDTQYF.

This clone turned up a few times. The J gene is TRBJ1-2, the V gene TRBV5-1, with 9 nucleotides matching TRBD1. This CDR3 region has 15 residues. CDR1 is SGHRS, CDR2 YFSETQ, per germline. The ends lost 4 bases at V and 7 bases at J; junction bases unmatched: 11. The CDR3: CASSPSGQGWSGYTF. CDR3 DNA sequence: TGCGCCAGCAGCCCCTCCGGACAGGGGTGGTCTGGCTACACCTTC. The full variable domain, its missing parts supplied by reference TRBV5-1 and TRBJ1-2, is KAGVTQTPRYLIKTRGQQVTLSCSPISGHRSVSWYQQTPGQGLQFLFEYFSETQRNKGNFPGRFSGRQFSNSRSEMNVSTLELGDSALYLCASSPSGQGWSGYTFGSGTRLTVV.

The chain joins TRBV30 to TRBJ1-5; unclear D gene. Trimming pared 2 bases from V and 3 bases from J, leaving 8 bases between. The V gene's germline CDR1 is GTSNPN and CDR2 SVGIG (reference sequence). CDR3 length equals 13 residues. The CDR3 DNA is TGTGCCTGGAGTTACACTAACAATCAGCCCCAGCATTTT. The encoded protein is CAWSYTNNQPQHF.

The CDR3 region is CASSVLGINYGYTF. CDR3 DNA sequence: TGTGCCAGCAGTGTCCTAGGGATTAACTATGGCTACACCTTC. The V gene is TRBV6-6, the J gene TRBJ1-2; D uncertain. The V gene's germline CDR1 is MNHNY and CDR2 SVGAGI (reference sequence). V was shortened by 5 bases and J by 1 base, with 11 bases between the two germline ends. This CDR3 is built from 14 residues.

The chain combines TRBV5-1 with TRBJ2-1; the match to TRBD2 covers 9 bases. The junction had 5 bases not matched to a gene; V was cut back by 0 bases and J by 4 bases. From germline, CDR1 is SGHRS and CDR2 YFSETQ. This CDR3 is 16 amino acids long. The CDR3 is CASSLGPSGMYNEQFF. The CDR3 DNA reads TGCGCCAGCAGCTTGGGTCCTAGCGGGATGTACAATGAGCAGTTCTTC.

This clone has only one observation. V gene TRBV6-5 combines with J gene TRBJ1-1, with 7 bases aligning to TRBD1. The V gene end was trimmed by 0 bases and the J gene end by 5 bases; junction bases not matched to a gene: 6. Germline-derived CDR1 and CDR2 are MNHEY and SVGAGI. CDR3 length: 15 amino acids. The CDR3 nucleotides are TGTGCCAGCAGTTACTCCCCGACAGGGAGGACTGAAGCTTTCTTT. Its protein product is CASSYSPTGRTEAFF.

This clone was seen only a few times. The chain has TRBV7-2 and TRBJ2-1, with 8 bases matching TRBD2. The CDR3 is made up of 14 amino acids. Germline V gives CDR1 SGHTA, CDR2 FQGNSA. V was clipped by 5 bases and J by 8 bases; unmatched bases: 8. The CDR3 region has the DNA TGTGCCAGCAGCCGCAGCGGGAGTAGGTATGAGCAGTTCTTC. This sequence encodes CASSRSGSRYEQFF.

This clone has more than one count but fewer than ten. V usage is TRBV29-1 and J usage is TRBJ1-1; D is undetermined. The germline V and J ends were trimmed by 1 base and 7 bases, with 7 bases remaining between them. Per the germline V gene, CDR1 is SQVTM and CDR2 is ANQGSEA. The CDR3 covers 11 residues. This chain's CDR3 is CSVEGTVEAFF. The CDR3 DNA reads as TGCAGCGTTGAAGGAACGGTTGAAGCTTTCTTT. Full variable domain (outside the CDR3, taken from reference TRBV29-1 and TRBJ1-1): SAVISQKPSRDICQRGTSLTIQCQVDSQVTMMFWYRQQPGQSLTLIATANQGSEATYESGFVIDKFPISRPNLTFSTLTVSNMSPEDSSIYLCSVEGTVEAFFGQGTRLTVV.

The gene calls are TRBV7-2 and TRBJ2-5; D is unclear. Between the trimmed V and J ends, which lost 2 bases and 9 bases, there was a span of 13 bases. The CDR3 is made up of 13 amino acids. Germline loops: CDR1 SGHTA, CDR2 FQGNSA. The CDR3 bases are TGTGCCAGCAGCTTACAAACCGTCAGCGCCCAGTACTTC. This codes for CASSLQTVSAQYF.

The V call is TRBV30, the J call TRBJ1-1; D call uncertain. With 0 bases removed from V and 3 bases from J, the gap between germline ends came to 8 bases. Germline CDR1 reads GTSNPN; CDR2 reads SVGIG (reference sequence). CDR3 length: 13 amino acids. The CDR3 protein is CAWSVGGYTEAFF. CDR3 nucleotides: TGTGCCTGGAGTGTAGGAGGGTACACTGAAGCTTTCTTT.

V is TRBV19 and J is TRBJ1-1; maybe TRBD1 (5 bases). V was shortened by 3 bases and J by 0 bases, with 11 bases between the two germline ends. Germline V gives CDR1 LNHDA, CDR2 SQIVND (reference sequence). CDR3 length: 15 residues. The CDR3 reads CASSMAGRLNTEAFF. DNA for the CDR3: TGTGCCAGTAGTATGGCGGGACGGCTGAACACTGAAGCTTTCTTT.

For the CDR3, the DNA is TGCAGCGTCTCTAGCGGCTCCTACAATGAGCAGTTCTTC. Protein sequence: CSVSSGSYNEQFF. The chain carries TRBV29-1 and TRBJ2-1; 7 bases match TRBD2. Trimming took 6 bases from V and 0 from J; bases not matched to a gene: 2. The germline V gene encodes CDR1 SQVTM and CDR2 ANQGSEA. CDR3 size: 13 residues.

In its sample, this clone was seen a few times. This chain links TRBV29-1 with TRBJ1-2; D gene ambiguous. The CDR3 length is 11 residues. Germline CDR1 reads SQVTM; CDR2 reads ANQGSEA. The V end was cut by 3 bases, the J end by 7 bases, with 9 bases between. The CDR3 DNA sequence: TGCAGCGTTGAGTATGAGGCTGGCTACACCTTC. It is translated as CSVEYEAGYTF.

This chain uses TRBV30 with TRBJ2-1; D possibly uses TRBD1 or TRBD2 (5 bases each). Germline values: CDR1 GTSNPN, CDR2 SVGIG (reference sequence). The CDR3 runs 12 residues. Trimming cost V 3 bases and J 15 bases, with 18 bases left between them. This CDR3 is CAWRSGDLSLFF. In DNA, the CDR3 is TGTGCCTGGAGGTCCGGGGACCTAAGTCTGTTCTTC.

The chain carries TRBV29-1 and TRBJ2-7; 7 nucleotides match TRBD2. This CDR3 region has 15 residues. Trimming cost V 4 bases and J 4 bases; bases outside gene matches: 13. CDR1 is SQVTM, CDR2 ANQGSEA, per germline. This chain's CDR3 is CSVARGGSGPYEQYF. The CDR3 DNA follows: TGCAGCGTTGCCCGTGGGGGTAGCGGGCCATACGAGCAGTACTTC.

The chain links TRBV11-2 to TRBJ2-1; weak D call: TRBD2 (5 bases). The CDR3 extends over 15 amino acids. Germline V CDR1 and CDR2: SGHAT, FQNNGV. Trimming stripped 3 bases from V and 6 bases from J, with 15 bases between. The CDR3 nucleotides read TGTGCCAGCAGCTTTATCACCAGCGGCGGCAATGAGCAGTTCTTC. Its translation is CASSFITSGGNEQFF.

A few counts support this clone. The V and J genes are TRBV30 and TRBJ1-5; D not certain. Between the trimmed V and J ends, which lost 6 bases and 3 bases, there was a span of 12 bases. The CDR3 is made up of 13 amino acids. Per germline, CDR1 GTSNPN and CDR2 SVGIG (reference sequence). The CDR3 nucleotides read TGTGCCTGCAGCCAGGCCTTCAATCAGCCCCAGCATTTT. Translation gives CACSQAFNQPQHF.

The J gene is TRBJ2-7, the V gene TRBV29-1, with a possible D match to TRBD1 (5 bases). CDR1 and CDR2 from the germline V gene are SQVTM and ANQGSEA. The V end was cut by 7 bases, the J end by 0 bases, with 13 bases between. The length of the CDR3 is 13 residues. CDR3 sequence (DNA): TGCAGCGCCAGTGCACAGGACTCCTACGAGCAGTACTTC. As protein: CSASAQDSYEQYF.

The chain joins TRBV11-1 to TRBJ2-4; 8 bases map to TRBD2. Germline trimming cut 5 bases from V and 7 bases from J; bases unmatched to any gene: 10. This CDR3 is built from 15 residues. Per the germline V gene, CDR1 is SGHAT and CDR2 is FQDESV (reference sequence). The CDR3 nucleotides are TGTGCCAGCAGCCGGGAGGGGACGGGGGTTAACATTCAGTACTTC. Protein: CASSREGTGVNIQYF. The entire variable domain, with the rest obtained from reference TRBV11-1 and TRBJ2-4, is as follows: EAEVAQSPRYKITEKSQAVAFWCDPISGHATLYWYRQILGQGPELLVQFQDESVVDDSQLPKDRFSAERLKGVDSTLKIQPAELGDSAMYLCASSREGTGVNIQYFGAGTRLSVL.

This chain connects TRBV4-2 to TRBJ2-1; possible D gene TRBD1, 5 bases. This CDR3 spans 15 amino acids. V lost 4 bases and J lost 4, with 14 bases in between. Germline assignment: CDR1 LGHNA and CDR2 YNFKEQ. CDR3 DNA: TGTGCCAGCAGCCCAAGCCGGACACTATACAATGAGCAGTTCTTC. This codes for CASSPSRTLYNEQFF.

The CDR3: CATSRSGQGLSAGANVLTF. As DNA, the CDR3 is TGTGCCACCAGCAGATCGGGACAGGGACTTTCCGCTGGGGCCAACGTCCTGACTTTC. The J gene is TRBJ2-6, the V gene TRBV15, with TRBD1 identical over 9 bases. Germline trimming cut 2 bases from V and 2 bases from J; bases unmatched to any gene: 10. CDR1 is LNHNV, CDR2 YYDKDF, per germline (reference sequence). The CDR3 loop spans 19 amino acids.

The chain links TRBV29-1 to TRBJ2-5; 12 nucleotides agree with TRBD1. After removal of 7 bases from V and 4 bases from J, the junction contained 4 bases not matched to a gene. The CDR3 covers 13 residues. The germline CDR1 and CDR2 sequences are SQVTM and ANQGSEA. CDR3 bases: TGCAGCGGAGGGACAGGGGGCGGAGAGACCCAGTACTTC. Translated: CSGGTGGGETQYF.